Listed here are 21 T cell receptor beta chains from one sample, sequenced in a study of blood T cell repertoires in COVID-19. Repertoires were generated with immunoSEQ multiplex PCR, while TCRdb's copy carries only in-frame clones and drops some. The table lists 470,000 or so clones, 87% of them singletons. The material sequenced was PBMCs or T cells enriched from blood (not recorded which). These receptors were collected from a woman younger than 30 with acute COVID-19.

The chain links TRBV7-9 to TRBJ2-4, with 7 bases matching TRBD1. The V gene's germline CDR1 is SEHNR and CDR2 FQNEAQ (reference sequence). Losses at the gene ends were 1 base for V and 0 bases for J; bases not matched to a gene: 9. The CDR3 contains 18 residues. This CDR3 is CASSLGGGQALAKNIQYF. CDR3 nucleotides: TGTGCCAGCAGCTTAGGCGGCGGACAGGCCCTAGCCAAAAACATTCAGTACTTC.

This rearrangement joins TRBV11-2 to TRBJ1-6; D is undetermined. V lost 10 bases, J lost 4 bases, and 8 bases lay in between. This CDR3 spans 12 amino acids. The germline gives CDR1 SGHAT, CDR2 FQNNGV. CDR3 sequence: CATNRYNSPLHF. The CDR3 nucleotides are TGTGCCACCAACAGATATAATTCACCCCTCCACTTT.

This chain connects TRBV19 to TRBJ2-1; 7 bases map to TRBD2. Germline CDR1 reads LNHDA; CDR2 reads SQIVND (reference sequence). The CDR3 spans 14 residues. Germline trimming cut 10 bases from V and 4 bases from J; bases unmatched to any gene: 10. CDR3 in DNA: TGTGCCACCCAAAGCGGGGAACTTTACAATGAGCAGTTCTTC. Translated, it gives CATQSGELYNEQFF.

The chain recombines TRBV5-1 with TRBJ2-3; 9 nucleotides agree with TRBD1. Trimming removed 4 bases from V and 5 bases from J; junction bases left unmatched: 5. CDR1 is SGHRS, CDR2 YFSETQ, per germline. The CDR3 covers 14 residues. The CDR3 sequence is CASSPGTGKDTQYF. CDR3 nucleotides: TGCGCCAGCAGCCCGGGGACAGGGAAAGATACGCAGTATTTT.

Of note for this clone: One end of the junction fails to match germline, which may point to a read error. The chain is built from TRBV7-7 and TRBJ2-5, with no clear D. The CDR3 contains 13 residues. Looked up from germline, CDR1 is SSHAT and CDR2 is FNYEAQ (reference sequence). The CDR3 loop reads CASSLVSSETQYF. CDR3 nucleotides: TGTGCTAGCAGCTTAGTTTCGTCCGAGACCCAGTACTTC.

The chain combines TRBV11-2 with TRBJ2-1; D is perhaps TRBD1 (5 bases). The CDR3 loop spans 15 amino acids. Germline V gene data show CDR1 as SGHAT and CDR2 as FQNNGV. Trimming removed 2 bases from V and 3 bases from J, with 11 bases in between. CDR3 DNA: TGTGCCAGCAGCTTATCCGCAGGGTTCTACAATGAGCAGTTCTTC. This translates into CASSLSAGFYNEQFF. The variable domain in full, completed from reference TRBV11-2 and TRBJ2-1, reads EAGVAQSPRYKIIEKRQSVAFWCNPISGHATLYWYQQILGQGPKLLIQFQNNGVVDDSQLPKDRFSAERLKGVDSTLKIQPAKLEDSAVYLCASSLSAGFYNEQFFGPGTRLTVL.

This clone was found once. V is TRBV6-5 and J is TRBJ2-1, with 7 bases lining up with TRBD2. The J segment lost 4 bases and the V segment lost 1 base, leaving 7 bases of the junction unmatched. The CDR3 covers 16 residues. CDR1 is MNHEY and CDR2 is SVGAGI in the germline V gene. This CDR3 is CASSYLRSGVYNEQFF. Here the CDR3 DNA reads TGTGCCAGCAGTTACTTAAGGAGCGGGGTTTACAATGAGCAGTTCTTC.

The rearrangement joins TRBV5-6 to TRBJ2-7, with TRBD1 matching over 11 bases. V was pared by 1 base and J by 5 bases, with 2 bases of the junction left unmatched. There are 14 residues in the CDR3. Per germline, CDR1 SGHDT and CDR2 YYEEEE. The CDR3 DNA reads TGTGCCAGCAGCTTGAGGGACAGGGGGAACGAGCAGTACTTC. Residues: CASSLRDRGNEQYF.

The V call is TRBV11-2, the J call TRBJ2-5, with TRBD2 matching 12 bases. CDR1 is SGHAT and CDR2 is FQNNGV in the germline V gene. The CDR3 is 16 residues long. The J segment lost 0 bases and the V segment lost 1 base, leaving 0 bases of the junction unmatched. This chain's CDR3 is CASSLGLAGDQETQYF. In DNA, the CDR3 is TGTGCCAGCAGCTTAGGACTAGCGGGAGACCAAGAGACCCAGTACTTC.

V and J are TRBV28 and TRBJ1-4; 7 nucleotides agree with TRBD1. Germline values: CDR1 MDHEN, CDR2 SYDVKM. The CDR3 sequence is 16 residues long. Trimming cost V 5 bases and J 8 bases; bases outside gene matches: 14. The CDR3 DNA reads TGTGCCAGCAGTCCCCACCAGGGGGGAAGATACGAAAAACTGTTTTTT. It is translated as CASSPHQGGRYEKLFF.

Worth noting for this clone: Other DNA sequences in the sample encode the same CDR3. The CDR3 DNA sequence: TGCGCCAGCAGCTTAGGTAGAGGAGAGACCCAGTACTTC. It is translated as CASSLGRGETQYF. The chain links TRBV5-1 to TRBJ2-5; D remains ambiguous. The V end was cut by 2 bases, the J end by 4 bases, with 9 bases between. The CDR3 spans 13 residues. The germline V gene has CDR1 SGHRS and CDR2 YFSETQ. Variable domain in full (rest from reference TRBV5-1 and TRBJ2-5): KAGVTQTPRYLIKTRGQQVTLSCSPISGHRSVSWYQQTPGQGLQFLFEYFSETQRNKGNFPGRFSGRQFSNSRSEMNVSTLELGDSALYLCASSLGRGETQYFGPGTRLLVL.

The chain employs TRBV11-2 and TRBJ2-3, with D perhaps TRBD2 (5 bases). V gave up 2 bases and J gave up 2 bases, with 8 bases separating them. This CDR3 spans 14 amino acids. Germline V gene lookup returns CDR1 SGHAT and CDR2 FQNNGV. The CDR3 DNA reads TGTGCCAGCAGCTTAAGACTACACACAGATACGCAGTATTTT. This translates into CASSLRLHTDTQYF.

The chain carries TRBV4-1 and TRBJ2-7; perhaps TRBD1 as D (6 bases). CDR3 length: 15 residues. V lost 1 base and J 2 bases, leaving 12 bases between the germline ends. Germline V gives CDR1 MGHRA, CDR2 YSYEKL. In DNA form, the CDR3 reads TGCGCCAGCAGCCAAGTGACTGGACAGACCTACGAGCAGTACTTC. Translation gives CASSQVTGQTYEQYF.

This sequence joins TRBV18 and TRBJ2-1; 8 nucleotides match TRBD1. V dropped 3 bases and J dropped 10; count of bases not matched to a gene: 5. CDR1 KGHSH and CDR2 LQKENI come from the germline V gene. The CDR3 extends over 13 amino acids. The CDR3: CASSPTGEGEQFF. DNA for the CDR3: TGTGCCAGCTCACCGACAGGGGAAGGAGAGCAGTTCTTC.

V usage is TRBV5-4 and J usage is TRBJ1-1; 7 bases are shared with TRBD1. V dropped 4 bases and J dropped 5; count of bases not matched to a gene: 5. Germline V CDR1 and CDR2: SGHNT, YYREEE (reference sequence). The CDR3 loop spans 13 amino acids. The CDR3 loop is CASSLRQGTEAFF. DNA for the CDR3: TGTGCCAGCAGCCTACGACAGGGTACTGAAGCTTTCTTT.

The V call is TRBV27, the J call TRBJ1-2, with 8 positions matching TRBD1. CDR1 is MNHEY and CDR2 is SMNVEV in the germline V gene (reference sequence). The CDR3 extends over 14 amino acids. V lost 2 bases, J lost 3 bases, and 2 bases stayed unmatched. CDR3 nucleotide sequence: TGTGCCAGCAGTTTAGGACAGGGCGACTATGGCTACACCTTC. It is translated as CASSLGQGDYGYTF.

This chain joins TRBV2 and TRBJ1-5; 7 bases fit TRBD1. Trimming removed 6 bases from V and 4 bases from J; junction bases left unmatched: 12. Germline V gives CDR1 SNHLY, CDR2 FYNNEI. The CDR3 runs 16 residues. For the CDR3, the DNA is TGTGCCAGCAGCCAAGATCCCGGGACAGCTAATCAGCCCCAGCATTTT. Amino acid sequence: CASSQDPGTANQPQHF.

This clone was observed a handful of times. This chain links TRBV5-1 with TRBJ2-1; TRBD2 might be the D (5 bases). The CDR3 runs to 16 residues. Germline V gene data show CDR1 as SGHRS and CDR2 as YFSETQ. The V and J ends lost 2 bases and 2 bases respectively, with 14 bases between them. CDR3 sequence (DNA): TGCGCCAGCAGCTTAACGGGGAGTTTTACCTACAATGAGCAGTTCTTC. It yields the protein CASSLTGSFTYNEQFF.

J is TRBJ2-1 and V is TRBV7-9, with 7 bases aligning to TRBD1. V trimming: 4 bases; J trimming: 3 bases; junction bases outside the gene matches: 6. The CDR3 extends over 15 amino acids. Germline CDR1 is SEHNR and CDR2 is FQNEAQ (reference sequence). The chain's CDR3 is CASSSRDSNYNEQFF. Written as DNA, the CDR3 is TGTGCCAGCAGCTCCCGGGACAGTAACTACAATGAGCAGTTCTTC.

The CDR3 loop reads CASTPPLGPQETQYF. CDR3 nucleotides: TGTGCCAGCACCCCTCCGCTGGGCCCCCAAGAGACCCAGTACTTC. The rearrangement uses TRBV7-9 and TRBJ2-5; D call uncertain. In germline, CDR1 is SEHNR, CDR2 FQNEAQ (reference sequence). The V and J ends lost 7 bases and 1 base respectively, with 16 bases between them. The CDR3 loop spans 15 amino acids.

V usage is TRBV13 and J usage is TRBJ1-4; D is ambiguous. V lost 4 bases to trimming and J lost 0 bases, with 12 bases between them. Germline CDR1 PRHDT, CDR2 FYEKMQ (reference sequence). The CDR3 is 16 residues long. The CDR3 region has the DNA TGTGCCAGCAGCTACGGGGAGAGCGCAACTAATGAAAAACTGTTTTTT. Its translation is CASSYGESATNEKLFF.